Shown below are 18 T cell receptor beta chains from a single sample sequenced in a study of blood T cell repertoires in COVID-19. Assay: immunoSEQ multiplex PCR; the TCRdb copy retains only in-frame clones and omits some. Among about 270,000 clones listed, 75% to 90% were seen once. Sequencing was done on a sample of PBMCs or T cells enriched from blood (not recorded which). The receptors originated from a woman under 30 who had recovered from COVID-19.

This clone turned up a few times. The chain is built from TRBV29-1 and TRBJ2-7, with 13 bases fitting TRBD2. The germline CDR1 and CDR2 sequences are SQVTM and ANQGSEA. Trimming at V came to 5 bases and at J to 4 bases, leaving 5 bases not matched to a gene. CDR3 size: 14 residues. The CDR3 is CSVKGLAGMYEQYF. In nucleotides, the CDR3 is TGCAGCGTTAAGGGACTAGCGGGGATGTACGAGCAGTACTTC.

The V call is TRBV7-6, the J call TRBJ2-7, with TRBD2 identical over 12 bases. Germline CDR1 and CDR2: SGHVS and FNYEAQ. The length of the CDR3 is 15 residues. The junction had 2 bases not matched to a gene; V was cut back by 3 bases and J by 2 bases. The CDR3 nucleotides read TGTGCCAGCAGCTTCGGACTAGCGGGGACCTACGAGCAGTACTTC. It is translated as CASSFGLAGTYEQYF.

The rearrangement joins TRBV29-1 to TRBJ1-2; possibly TRBD1 for D (5 bases). The CDR3 totals 12 residues. In germline, CDR1 is SQVTM, CDR2 ANQGSEA. V lost 4 bases and J 7 bases, leaving 13 bases between the germline ends. The CDR3 region is CSVALGEGGYTF. In nucleotides, the CDR3 is TGCAGCGTTGCGTTGGGGGAGGGTGGCTACACCTTC.

The chain is built from TRBV29-1 and TRBJ1-2; TRBD1 aligns across 7 bases. With 3 bases clipped from V and 8 bases from J, the junction kept 6 bases outside the gene matches. The CDR3 has 12 residues. The germline V gene has CDR1 SQVTM and CDR2 ANQGSEA. The CDR3 DNA sequence: TGCAGCGTTGAGACAGGGAGAGACGGCTACACCTTC. Translated, it gives CSVETGRDGYTF. Together with reference TRBV29-1 and TRBJ1-2, the CDR3 gives the full variable domain: SAVISQKPSRDICQRGTSLTIQCQVDSQVTMMFWYRQQPGQSLTLIATANQGSEATYESGFVIDKFPISRPNLTFSTLTVSNMSPEDSSIYLCSVETGRDGYTFGSGTRLTVV.

The chain recombines TRBV12-5 with TRBJ2-5, with TRBD2 identical over 14 bases. The J segment lost 7 bases and the V segment lost 7 bases, leaving 8 bases of the junction unmatched. The V gene's germline CDR1 is LGHNT and CDR2 FRNRAP. The CDR3 extends over 15 amino acids. CDR3: CASAPTSGGATTQYF. The DNA for the CDR3 is TGTGCTAGTGCTCCGACTAGCGGGGGGGCGACGACCCAGTACTTC. Full variable domain (outside the CDR3, taken from reference TRBV12-5 and TRBJ2-5): DARVTQTPRHKVTEMGQEVTMRCQPILGHNTVFWYRQTMMQGLELLAYFRNRAPLDDSGMPKDRFSAEMPDATLATLKIQPSEPRDSAVYFCASAPTSGGATTQYFGPGTRLLVL.

The rearrangement joins TRBV24-1 to TRBJ1-2; D perhaps matches TRBD1 (5 bases). The germline CDR1 and CDR2 sequences are KGHDR and SFDVKD. Trimming shortened V by 4 bases and J by 1 base, and 12 bases separated the two germline ends. The CDR3 is 15 amino acids. CDR3 DNA sequence: TGTGCCACCAGTGAGGCGGGGGACTATAACTATGGCTACACCTTC. It translates to CATSEAGDYNYGYTF.

The chain employs TRBV4-2 and TRBJ1-3, with 7 bases that match TRBD1. The CDR3 has 17 residues. CDR1 and CDR2 (germline): LGHNA, YNFKEQ. Unmatched junction bases numbered 6, after V lost 0 bases and J lost 1 base. CDR3 amino acids: CASSQDATGSSGNTIYF. In DNA, the CDR3 is TGTGCCAGCAGCCAAGATGCGACAGGGTCGTCTGGAAACACCATATATTTT.

This chain joins TRBV5-1 and TRBJ2-1; 10 bases align to TRBD2. V gave up 2 bases and J gave up 6 bases; unmatched junction bases: 2. This CDR3 comprises 14 residues. Per the germline V gene, CDR1 is SGHRS and CDR2 is YFSETQ. CDR3 in amino acids: CASSFSGGTNEQFF. The CDR3 DNA is TGCGCCAGCAGCTTTAGCGGGGGGACCAATGAGCAGTTCTTC.

The rearrangement links TRBV28 to TRBJ1-2, with D uncertain. V dropped 6 bases and J dropped 0 bases, with 11 bases sitting between them. CDR3 length: 14 residues. CDR1 and CDR2 (germline): MDHEN, SYDVKM. The CDR3 DNA reads TGTGCCAGCAGATTAACCCGAGCTAACTATGGCTACACCTTC. Translated, it gives CASRLTRANYGYTF.

The chain is built from TRBV7-3 and TRBJ2-6; D not resolved. The CDR3 covers 14 residues. V lost 3 bases to trimming and J lost 5 bases, with 8 bases between them. Germline V lookup: CDR1 SGHTA, CDR2 FQGTGA. The CDR3 sequence is CASSLSGWANVLTF. Written as DNA, the CDR3 is TGTGCCAGCAGCTTGTCGGGTTGGGCCAACGTCCTGACTTTC.

CDR3 DNA: TGTGCCAGCAGTATCGGGACAGGGGGCAATCAGCCCCAGCATTTT. Protein: CASSIGTGGNQPQHF. This chain connects TRBV6-5 to TRBJ1-5, with 10 bases that match TRBD1. The V gene end was trimmed by 5 bases and the J gene end by 2 bases; junction bases not matched to a gene: 3. Germline CDR1 and CDR2: MNHEY and SVGAGI. This CDR3 region has 15 residues.

The chain uses TRBV11-2 and TRBJ1-1; D is undetermined. The germline gives CDR1 SGHAT, CDR2 FQNNGV. The CDR3 is made up of 13 amino acids. The V end lost 0 bases, the J end lost 6 bases, and 8 bases lay between the germline ends. CDR3 coding DNA: TGTGCCAGCAGCTTAGACAGGCACGCTGAAGCTTTCTTT. Amino acid sequence: CASSLDRHAEAFF.

The chain recombines TRBV28 with TRBJ1-4; TRBD1 matches at 9 bases. There are 14 residues in the CDR3. Germline V gene lookup returns CDR1 MDHEN and CDR2 SYDVKM. After removal of 6 bases from V and 8 bases from J, the junction contained 7 bases not matched to a gene. CDR3 sequence (DNA): TGTGCCAGCAGGCGACAGGGGGGGGGAGAAAAACTGTTTTTT. As protein: CASRRQGGGEKLFF.

The chain couples TRBV5-4 to TRBJ1-2, with TRBD1 identical over 7 bases. The CDR3 spans 14 residues. Germline V gives CDR1 SGHNT, CDR2 YYREEE (reference sequence). Trimming at V came to 4 bases and at J to 8 bases, leaving 11 bases not matched to a gene. CDR3 sequence reads: CASSPMEGARGYTF. In DNA, the CDR3 is TGTGCCAGCAGCCCTATGGAGGGGGCGCGGGGCTACACCTTC.

This sequence joins TRBV30 and TRBJ1-5; possibly TRBD1 for D (6 bases). The CDR3 contains 14 residues. Germline V gene lookup returns CDR1 GTSNPN and CDR2 SVGIG (reference sequence). V was trimmed by 1 base and J by 7 bases, leaving 14 bases between them. The DNA of the CDR3 is TGTGCCTGGAGTGCTACAGGGTCCGGGCAGCCCCAGCATTTT. It translates to CAWSATGSGQPQHF.

The CDR3 reads CASSQGTGSRLPQHF. The CDR3 DNA is TGCGCCAGCAGCCAAGGAACAGGGAGCCGTTTGCCCCAGCATTTT. The chain links TRBV4-1 to TRBJ1-5; possibly TRBD1 for D (6 bases). Germline V gene lookup returns CDR1 MGHRA and CDR2 YSYEKL. The CDR3 has 15 residues. V was clipped by 1 base and J by 9 bases, with 16 bases between them.

The J gene is TRBJ1-5, the V gene TRBV28; TRBD1 matches 12 bases. V was pared by 2 bases and J by 3 bases, with 8 bases of the junction left unmatched. CDR1 and CDR2 from the germline V gene are MDHEN and SYDVKM. This CDR3 comprises 18 residues. Here the CDR3 reads CASSLGTGGAGSNQPQHF. CDR3 in DNA: TGTGCCAGCAGTTTAGGGACAGGGGGCGCGGGGTCCAATCAGCCCCAGCATTTT. Full variable domain (rest looked up from reference TRBV28 and TRBJ1-5): DVKVTQSSRYLVKRTGEKVFLECVQDMDHENMFWYRQDPGLGLRLIYFSYDVKMKEKGDIPEGYSVSREKKERFSLILESASTNQTSMYLCASSLGTGGAGSNQPQHFGDGTRLSIL.

This clone has just a few counts. J is TRBJ2-5 and V is TRBV6-6, with TRBD2 identical over 12 bases. The CDR3 totals 17 residues. Trimming took 6 bases from V and 5 from J; bases not matched to a gene: 13. CDR1 and CDR2 from the germline V gene are MNHNY and SVGAGI (reference sequence). CDR3 nucleotides: TGTGCCAGCAGACGAGGACTAGCGGGGAGGGGAAGTGAGACCCAGTACTTC. Translating it yields CASRRGLAGRGSETQYF.